This T cell receptor beta chain was observed in a study of cytomegalovirus exposure and HLA in healthy donors. The PCR made use of 60 Vbeta and 13 Jbeta primers. Profiling relied on immunoSEQ multiplex PCR, and the TCRdb table lists in-frame clones only, not all of them. The table includes fewer than 200,000 clones, approximately 76% detected once. V was clipped by 1 base and J by 7 bases, with 14 bases between them. The CDR3 consists of 14 residues. Germline CDR1 is LGHNA and CDR2 is YNFKEQ. This chain joins TRBV4-2 and TRBJ2-7; a weak D match, TRBD2 (7 bases). Sequencing input: PBMCs. This TCR came from a woman aged 18-35 years in good health and CMV-seropositive. CDR3 in amino acids: CASSQAGGLNEQYF. The CDR3 coding sequence is TGTGCCAGCAGCCAAGCCGGGGGGCTGAATGAGCAGTACTTC.